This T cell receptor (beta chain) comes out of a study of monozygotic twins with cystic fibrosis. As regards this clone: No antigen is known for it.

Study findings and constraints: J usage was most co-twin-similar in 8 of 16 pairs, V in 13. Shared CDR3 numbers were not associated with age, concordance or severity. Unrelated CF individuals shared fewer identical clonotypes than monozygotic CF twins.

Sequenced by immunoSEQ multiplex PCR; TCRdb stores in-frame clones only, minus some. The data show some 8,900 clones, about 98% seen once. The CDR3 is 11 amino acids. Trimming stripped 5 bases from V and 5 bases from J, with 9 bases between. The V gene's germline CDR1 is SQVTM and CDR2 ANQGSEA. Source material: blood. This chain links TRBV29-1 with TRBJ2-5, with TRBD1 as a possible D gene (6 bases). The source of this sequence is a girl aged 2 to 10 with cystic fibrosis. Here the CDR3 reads CSVTGSETQYF. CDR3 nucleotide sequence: TGCAGCGTTACAGGGTCGGAGACCCAGTACTTC.